This T cell receptor beta chain is from a study of cytomegalovirus exposure and HLA in healthy donors. Whole-study findings and limits: CMV serostatus was the sole immune exposure information available.

The CDR3 sequence is 14 residues long. The germline V gene has CDR1 MGHRA and CDR2 YSYEKL. With 60 Vbeta and 13 Jbeta primers, the PCR was carried out. The data were produced by immunoSEQ multiplex PCR, yet TCRdb's version contains in-frame clones alone and is incomplete. Altogether about 180,000 clones are present, almost 85% being singletons, with the ten largest covering roughly 0.5%. With respect to this clone: What it recognizes is unknown. The junction and the germline gene differ at one end; a read error may be behind it. This CDR3 is also generated by other DNA sequences in the sample.

V usage is TRBV4-1 and J usage is TRBJ1-1; D is ambiguous. The source material was PBMCs. The receptor was derived from a woman in her fifties or sixties in good health and CMV-seronegative. CDR3 nucleotides: TGCGCCAGCAGTCAAGAGCACAGGAACACTGAAGCTTTCTTT. It yields the protein CASSQEHRNTEAFF.